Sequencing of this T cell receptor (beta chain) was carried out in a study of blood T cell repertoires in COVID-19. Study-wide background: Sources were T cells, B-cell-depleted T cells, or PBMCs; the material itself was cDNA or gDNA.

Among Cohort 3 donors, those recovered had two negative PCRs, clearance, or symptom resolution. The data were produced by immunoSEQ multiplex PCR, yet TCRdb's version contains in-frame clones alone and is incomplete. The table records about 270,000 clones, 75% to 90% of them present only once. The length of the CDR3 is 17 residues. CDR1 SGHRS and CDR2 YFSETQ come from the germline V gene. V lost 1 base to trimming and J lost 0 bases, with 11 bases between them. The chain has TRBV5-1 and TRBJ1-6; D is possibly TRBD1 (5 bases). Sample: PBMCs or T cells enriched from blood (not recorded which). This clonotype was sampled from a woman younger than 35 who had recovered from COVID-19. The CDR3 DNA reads TGCGCCAGCAGCTTGTGGGGGGAGGGCTCCTATAATTCACCCCTCCACTTT. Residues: CASSLWGEGSYNSPLHF.